The sequence of this TCR beta chain was determined in a study of vaccination effects on CD4 cells after COVID-19. Between the trimmed V and J ends, which lost 6 bases and 0 bases, there was a span of 14 bases. The germline CDR1 and CDR2 sequences are SGHTA and FQGNSA. The CDR3 is 15 amino acids. Antigen-specific CD4+ T cells were expanded (with viral peptide pools) by the ViraFEST assay ahead of sequencing. A roughly ten-day culture period preceded the isolation of CD4+ T cells. A PCR test confirmed that the person had SARS-CoV-2 infection between March and December 2020. They grew roughly 2 million PBMC in each well, adding about 10 IU/ml IL-2 and around 10 ug/ml peptides. The authors exchanged half the medium for IL-2 medium on days 3 and 7. Comment on this clone: What it binds is unknown.

Libraries were prepared by immunoSEQ multiplex PCR; TCRdb keeps only in-frame clonotypes and omits some of them. In the table there are about 70,000 clones, around 70% of which are singletons. The specimen comprised CD4+ T cells from PBMCs cultured with HIV peptides, sampled before COVID-19 vaccination. Described subset: HIV-1 Nef peptide pool negative control/reference culture. The J gene is TRBJ1-1, the V gene TRBV7-2, with D perhaps TRBD1 (5 bases). The TCR was taken from a human donor who had a prior SARS-CoV-2 infection. In nucleotides, the CDR3 is TGTGCCAGCAGGGGGGGATGGCAAATGAACACTGAAGCTTTCTTT. It encodes CASRGGWQMNTEAFF.